The T cell receptor beta chain under discussion was sequenced for a study of cytomegalovirus exposure and HLA in healthy donors. Findings and caveats of the study: Immune exposure information comprised only CMV serostatus.

The CDR3 totals 15 residues. CDR1 SGHKS and CDR2 YYEKEE come from the germline V gene (reference sequence). Trimming took off 5 bases at V and 0 bases at J, with 12 bases between the two ends. Both 60 Vbeta primers and 13 Jbeta primers went into the PCR. Only in-frame clones appear in the TCRdb table, and some are missing; sequencing was by immunoSEQ multiplex PCR. The table has over 100,000 clones, 85% to 90% seen once; the top ten hold 5.2%. With respect to this clone: The antigen remains unidentified.

The sample taken for sequencing was PBMCs. V is TRBV5-5 and J is TRBJ1-5; no reliable D call. This receptor was identified in a woman aged 25-40 years in good health and CMV-seronegative. The CDR3, as DNA: TGTGCCAGCAGACATACTAGCAATAGCAATCAGCCCCAGCATTTT. Amino acid sequence: CASRHTSNSNQPQHF.